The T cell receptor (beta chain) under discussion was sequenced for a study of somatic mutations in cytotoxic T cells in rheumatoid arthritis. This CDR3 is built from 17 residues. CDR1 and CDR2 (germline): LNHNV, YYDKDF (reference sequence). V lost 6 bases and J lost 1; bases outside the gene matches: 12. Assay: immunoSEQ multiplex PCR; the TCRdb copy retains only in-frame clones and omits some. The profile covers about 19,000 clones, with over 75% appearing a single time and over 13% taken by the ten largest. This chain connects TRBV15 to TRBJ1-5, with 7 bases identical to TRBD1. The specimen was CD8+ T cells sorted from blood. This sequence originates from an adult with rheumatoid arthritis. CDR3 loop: CATSGDSGGGSNQPQHF. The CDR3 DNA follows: TGTGCCACCAGTGGGGATTCAGGGGGTGGGAGCAATCAGCCCCAGCATTTT.